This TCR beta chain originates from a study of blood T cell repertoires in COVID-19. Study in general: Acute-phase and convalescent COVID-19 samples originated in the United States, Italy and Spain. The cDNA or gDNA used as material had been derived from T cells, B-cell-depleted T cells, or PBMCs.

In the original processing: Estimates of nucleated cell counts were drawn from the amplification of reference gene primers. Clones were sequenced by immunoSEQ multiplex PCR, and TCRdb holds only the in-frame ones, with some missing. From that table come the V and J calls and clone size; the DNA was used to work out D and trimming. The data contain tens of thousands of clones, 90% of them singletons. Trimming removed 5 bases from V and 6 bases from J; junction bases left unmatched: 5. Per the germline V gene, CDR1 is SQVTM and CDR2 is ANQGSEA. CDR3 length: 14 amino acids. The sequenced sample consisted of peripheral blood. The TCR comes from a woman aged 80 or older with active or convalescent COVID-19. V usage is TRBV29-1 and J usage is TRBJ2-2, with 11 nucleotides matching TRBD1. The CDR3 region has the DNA TGCAGCGTTAGGACAGGGGGCGGACCCGGGGAGCTGTTTTTT. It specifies CSVRTGGGPGELFF.